Here is one T cell receptor beta chain with its context. This clone was recorded a few times. Its cognate antigen has yet to be identified. Base qualities are not at hand, and no much larger clone is one base apart. This sample stems from a study of beta chain features in type 1 diabetes (dated by TCRdb to the late 2010s). Regarding the complete study: Mean age, gender distribution, total cell number and subset yield were not different between patients and healthy donors. A total of 85 million to 140 million sorted cells were examined across all samples, and a strong correlation was observed between cell number per subset and RNA yield. In the study, recently diagnosed type 1 diabetes patients and matched healthy donors were compared on the TCRB repertoires of their sorted circulating CD4+ T cell subsets. Regulatory and stem cell-like memory subsets were obtained from only 8 patients and about 8 healthy donors, while naive and central memory subsets were obtained from all 28 donors.

Trimming takes 5 bases from V and 8 bases from J, and the germline ends sit 21 bases apart. From a lookup of the germline V gene, CDR1 and CDR2 are SGHTA and FQGNSA. The CDR3 goes from the cysteine to the phenylalanine over 15 residues. The DNA shown is the 45-base CDR3, in frame from base 1. Findings and caveats that apply to the study as a whole: Because cDNA was sequenced instead of genomic DNA, activated cells with high expression could be over-represented, although the groups did not differ in activation or CD3 levels. Patients with type 1 diabetes made fewer insertions and deleted more nucleotides at VDJ recombination sites, implying thymic rearrangement abnormalities. A moderate but significant shortening of TCRB CDR3 length was observed in type 1 diabetes patients in all four CD4+ subsets. Shorter templates might be favored by PCR, yet because patient and control samples were amplified and corrected together, any such skew would affect both groups equally. Naive, central memory and regulatory TCRB repertoires appeared to be more similar among patients than among healthy donors. Because small numbers of individuals were included in the HLA sub-analyses, any influence of HLA type on TCRB rearrangement was left unresolved.

Each donor gave one peripheral blood draw, averaging approximately 110 mL, which was collected into heparinised tubes. A BD FACSAria II was used to sort naive, central memory, regulatory and stem cell-like memory CD4+ T cells with a panel that included CD45RO, CCR7, CD25, CD127, CD95 and CD27. Purity was above 95% for every sorted population. PBMCs were separated immediately by Lymphoprep density gradient centrifugation and were stained directly, without being cultured. To minimize batch effects, samples were stained and sorted in pairs, one healthy donor with one patient per experiment. The entire isolated RNA was reverse transcribed using the High Capacity cDNA Reverse Transcription Kit, and thus expressed TCRB transcripts were sequenced. Deep immunoSEQ sequencing was applied to naive, central memory and regulatory T cell samples, giving an average of around 3.4 million total reads per sample. After sorted cells were lysed in RLT buffer, RNA was extracted with DNase-treated RNeasy Micro or Mini kits, with the choice depending on cell number. Each cell subset was processed on its own to prevent cross-contamination, while patient and healthy donor samples were processed together. The immunoSEQ multiplex PCR was used to amplify TCRB sequences from cDNA, yielding 87-bp fragments that span the CDR3 region. The amplicons were sequenced using the Illumina HiSeq platform. On the authors' methods: Synthetic template baselines were used to correct PCR bias computationally, reads within Hamming distance 2 were collapsed, and singletons that could not be merged were discarded. Reads were aligned to IMGT to assign V, D and J genes, CDR3 length, and insertions or deletions at six rearrangement sites. Within each subset, clonotype counts were normalized to sorted cell number, after which true diversity and Gini coefficients were computed with the tcR R package. The overlap coefficient, calculated on TCRB nucleotide sequences, was used to measure repertoire sharing. Out-of-frame TCRB sequences from naive cells were analyzed to stand in for the pre-selection repertoire. This immuneACCESS table, as held by TCRdb, lists in-frame sequences with V and J called but not all clones. Of the missing ones, under half trace to an unresolved V gene in checked studies; the others have no known cause. The V and J calls and clone size are taken from that table; D and trimming were inferred from the DNA. A total of hundreds of thousands of clones appear in this sample, about 15% of them only once. The biggest ten clones account for approximately 0.038% of the sample.

Sequencing input: naive CD4+ T cells from blood. The meaning of the sample's cell subset or site label: true naive CD4+ T cells. The receptor chain draws on TRBV7-2 and TRBJ1-2; D gene: possibly TRBD1, on 6 matching bases. This TCR came from a man aged 25 to 45 in good health. The nucleotide sequence is TGTGCCAGCAGCACACAGCTAGACAGGACCGACGGCTACACCTTC. Its protein reads: CASSTQLDRTDGYTF.